The present entry profiles one T cell receptor beta chain with its context. Losses at the gene ends were 4 bases for V and 3 bases for J; bases not matched to a gene: 12. CDR3 length: 17 residues. The germline gives CDR1 SGDLS, CDR2 YYNGEE. The data originate from a study of T cell changes during pregnancy in multiple sclerosis. TCRdb's copy holds only in-frame clones and misses some; the assay was immunoSEQ multiplex PCR. The sample lists tens of thousands of clones, roughly nine tenths occurring once. This rearrangement joins TRBV9 to TRBJ2-7; 11 positions agree with TRBD1. The clonotype comes from a female donor with multiple sclerosis, enrolled in a pregnancy study. This material consisted of CD8+ T cells from peripheral blood mononuclear cells, taken in the second trimester of pregnancy. The CDR3 here is CASSPGQGGLVDYEQYF. Written as DNA, the CDR3 is TGTGCCAGCAGCCCGGGACAGGGGGGGCTAGTAGACTACGAGCAGTACTTC.